The 18 T cell receptor beta chains given below trace back to one sample, sequenced in a study of preoperative IRX-2 immunotherapy in early breast cancer. Sample treatment: preoperative locoregional IRX-2 cytokine immunotherapy. Method: immunoSEQ multiplex PCR; TCRdb's copy keeps in-frame clones and lacks some. The data show over 60,000 clones, roughly 95% seen once. The material was obtained from a patient treated with IRX-2 immunotherapy. The receptors originated from a human donor with breast cancer.

The chain carries TRBV6-1 and TRBJ2-5; 9 bases map to TRBD1. This CDR3 is built from 15 residues. V lost 5 bases to trimming and J lost 4 bases; unmatched junction nucleotides: 8. Germline V gene data show CDR1 as MNHNS and CDR2 as SASEGT. The CDR3 region is CASSPGQGPPETQYF. The CDR3 nucleotides read TGTGCCAGCAGTCCGGGACAGGGACCACCAGAGACCCAGTACTTC.

The rearrangement joins TRBV21-1 to TRBJ2-4; the table gives TRBD1 as D, unverified against the DNA. TRBV21-1 is described as a pseudogene. The CDR3 extends over 15 amino acids. In DNA form, the CDR3 reads TGTGCCAGCAGCAGGGGGCCCCTAGCCAAAAACATTCAGTACTTC. Translation: CASSRGPLAKNIQYF.

About this clone: This CDR3 is also generated by other DNA sequences in the sample. J is TRBJ2-1 and V is TRBV18; D unclear. Germline lookup yields CDR1 KGHSH and CDR2 LQKENI. The length of the CDR3 is 12 residues. Trimming shortened V by 3 bases and J by 8 bases, and 8 bases separated the two germline ends. CDR3 protein: CASSPSSDEQFF. The CDR3 region has the DNA TGTGCCAGCTCACCGTCCTCGGATGAGCAGTTCTTC.

The V and J genes are TRBV29-1 and TRBJ1-1, with D unclear. CDR3 length equals 13 residues. In germline, CDR1 is SQVTM, CDR2 ANQGSEA. V lost 1 base to trimming and J lost 8 bases, with 14 bases between them. The CDR3 reads CSVEGTGRSEAFF. The CDR3 DNA sequence: TGCAGCGTTGAAGGTACGGGCCGCTCGGAAGCTTTCTTT.

The rearrangement uses TRBV9 and TRBJ1-4; D remains ambiguous. The V gene lost 0 bases and the J gene lost 1 base, with 10 bases spanning the gap. The germline V gene has CDR1 SGDLS and CDR2 YYNGEE. The CDR3 runs 16 residues. DNA of the CDR3: TGTGCCAGCAGCGTAGAAGGGAAAGGAACTAATGAAAAACTGTTTTTT. Encoded protein: CASSVEGKGTNEKLFF.

The rearrangement joins TRBV6-6 to TRBJ1-6, with D unclear. Trimming pared 0 bases from V and 9 bases from J, leaving 9 bases between. CDR3 length: 14 residues. The germline CDR1 and CDR2 sequences are MNHNY and SVGAGI (reference sequence). As DNA, the CDR3 is TGTGCCAGCAGTTACTCATTAGTAGGTTCACCCCTCCACTTT. It encodes CASSYSLVGSPLHF.

This chain joins TRBV18 and TRBJ2-7; 12 bases map to TRBD2. The CDR3 is 15 residues long. CDR1 KGHSH and CDR2 LQKENI come from the germline V gene. V shed 5 bases, J shed 3 bases, and the junction held 5 bases outside the gene matches. Here the CDR3 DNA reads TGTGCCAGCTCATCGACTAGCGGGAGTGACTACGAGCAGTACTTC. Its translation: CASSSTSGSDYEQYF.

The genes are TRBV11-3 and TRBJ2-6; tentatively, D is TRBD2 (5 bases). CDR1 SGHNT and CDR2 YENEEA come from the germline V gene. CDR3 length: 15 residues. V was cut by 2 bases and J by 2 bases, with 7 bases left in between. CDR3 in DNA: TGTGCCAGCAGCTTACGGGGAACTGGGGCCAACGTCCTGACTTTC. This sequence encodes CASSLRGTGANVLTF.

This clone was seen a single time. This rearrangement joins TRBV7-2 to TRBJ2-7; D is possibly TRBD2 (5 bases). Germline V gene data show CDR1 as SGHTA and CDR2 as FQGNSA. With 3 bases removed from V and 2 bases from J, the gap between germline ends came to 20 bases. This CDR3 is built from 17 residues. The CDR3, as DNA: TGTGCCAGCAGCTTGCCCCTTAGAGGGCAACTGGCCTACGAGCAGTACTTC. Its translation: CASSLPLRGQLAYEQYF.

This clone has a single count. J is TRBJ1-2 and V is TRBV5-4; no clear D gene. The length of the CDR3 is 15 residues. V lost 0 bases to trimming and J lost 3 bases, with 12 bases between them. Per germline, CDR1 SGHNT and CDR2 YYREEE (reference sequence). Here the CDR3 reads CASSLGAPNDYGYTF. The CDR3 DNA reads TGTGCCAGCAGCTTGGGGGCCCCAAACGACTATGGCTACACCTTC.

A single count supports this clone. The gene calls are TRBV28 and TRBJ1-2; 7 bases agree with TRBD1. The CDR3 is 13 residues long. Trimming took 7 bases from V and 4 from J; bases not matched to a gene: 6. CDR1 and CDR2 (germline): MDHEN, SYDVKM. CDR3 DNA sequence: TGTGCCAGCATACACAGGGGTGGCTATGGCTACACCTTC. It codes for CASIHRGGYGYTF.

The CDR3 loop is CASSPRGDQPQHF. In DNA, the CDR3 is TGTGCCAGTAGTCCCCGAGGTGATCAGCCCCAGCATTTT. The chain recombines TRBV19 with TRBJ1-5; D uncertain. This CDR3 has 13 amino acids. Trimming stripped 5 bases from V and 5 bases from J, with 10 bases between. Per the germline V gene, CDR1 is LNHDA and CDR2 is SQIVND (reference sequence).

The chain employs TRBV9 and TRBJ2-5, with D perhaps matching TRBD1 or TRBD2 (5 bases each). Germline CDR1 is SGDLS and CDR2 is YYNGEE. V lost 0 bases to trimming and J lost 4 bases, with 10 bases between them. CDR3 length: 14 amino acids. DNA for the CDR3: TGTGCCAGCAGCGTAGATCGGGGCCGAGAGACCCAGTACTTC. It is translated as CASSVDRGRETQYF. The full variable domain, its missing parts supplied by reference TRBV9 and TRBJ2-5, is DSGVTQTPKHLITATGQRVTLRCSPRSGDLSVYWYQQSLDQGLQFLIQYYNGEERAKGNILERFSAQQFPDLHSELNLSSLELGDSALYFCASSVDRGRETQYFGPGTRLLVL.

V usage is TRBV7-3 and J usage is TRBJ2-1; D perhaps matches TRBD2 (5 bases). CDR3 length equals 17 residues. Germline V gene sequence: CDR1 SGHTA, CDR2 FQGTGA. The V end was cut by 2 bases, the J end by 2 bases, with 16 bases between. The CDR3 region is CASSLEVGDGTYNEQFF. In DNA, the CDR3 is TGTGCCAGCAGCTTAGAGGTGGGAGATGGCACCTACAATGAGCAGTTCTTC.

The chain joins TRBV19 to TRBJ2-7, with D possibly being TRBD1 or TRBD2 (6 bases each). This CDR3 comprises 15 residues. Deletions cut 5 bases from V and 2 bases from J, with 16 bases between. CDR1 LNHDA and CDR2 SQIVND come from the germline V gene (reference sequence). The CDR3 DNA sequence: TGTGCCAGTAGTCACGTCGGGGGCGGCACCTACGAGCAGTACTTC. It yields the protein CASSHVGGGTYEQYF.

The rearrangement uses TRBV7-9 and TRBJ2-3; the D gene is possibly TRBD2 (5 bases). This CDR3 has 12 residues. Germline V gene data show CDR1 as SEHNR and CDR2 as FQNEAQ (reference sequence). Trimming removed 5 bases from V and 13 bases from J, with 16 bases in between. The CDR3 nucleotides read TGTGCCAGCAGCCCCGGACCGGGGAACGAGTATTTT. This gives the protein CASSPGPGNEYF.

The chain recombines TRBV7-3 with TRBJ2-3; D uncertain. V lost 8 bases to trimming and J lost 5 bases, with 8 bases between them. CDR1 and CDR2 from the germline V gene are SGHTA and FQGTGA. The CDR3 length is 11 residues. CDR3 protein: CASGWGDTQYF. The DNA of the CDR3 is TGTGCCAGCGGTTGGGGAGATACGCAGTATTTT. Using reference TRBV7-3 and TRBJ2-3 for the parts outside the CDR3, the full variable domain is GAGVSQTPSNKVTEKGKYVELRCDPISGHTALYWYRQSLGQGPEFLIYFQGTGAADDSGLPNDRFFAVRPEGSVSTLKIQRTERGDSAVYLCASGWGDTQYFGPGTRLTVL.

The V call is TRBV19, the J call TRBJ1-5, with 8 nucleotides matching TRBD1. Trimming took 5 bases from V and 0 from J; bases not matched to a gene: 15. The CDR3 spans 19 residues. In germline, CDR1 is LNHDA, CDR2 SQIVND (reference sequence). The CDR3 region has the DNA TGTGCCAGTAGTCTACCCCCGACAGGGGACTTCTATAGCAATCAGCCCCAGCATTTT. This gives the protein CASSLPPTGDFYSNQPQHF.